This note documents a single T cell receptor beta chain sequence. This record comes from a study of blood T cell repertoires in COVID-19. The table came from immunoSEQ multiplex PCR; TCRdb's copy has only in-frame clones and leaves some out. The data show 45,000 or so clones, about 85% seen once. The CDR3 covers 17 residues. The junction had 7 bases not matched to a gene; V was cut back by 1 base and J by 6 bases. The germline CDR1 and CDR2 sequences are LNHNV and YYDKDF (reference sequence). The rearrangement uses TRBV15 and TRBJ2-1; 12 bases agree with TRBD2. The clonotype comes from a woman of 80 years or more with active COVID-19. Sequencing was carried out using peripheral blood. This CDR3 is CATSRGPLAGGVNEQFF. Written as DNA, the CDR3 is TGTGCCACCAGCAGAGGCCCCCTAGCGGGGGGGGTCAATGAGCAGTTCTTC.